The present TCR beta chain was sequenced within a study of T cell changes during pregnancy in multiple sclerosis. This CDR3 contains 16 residues. Germline V gene sequence: CDR1 SGHDT, CDR2 YYEEEE. With V trimmed by 1 base and J by 12 bases, 16 bases remained unmatched. This table comes from immunoSEQ multiplex PCR, and its TCRdb copy is limited to in-frame clones, with some not included. The repertoire consists of about 69,000 clones, with almost 95% occurring once and the leading ten covering just under 2%. The chain carries TRBV5-6 and TRBJ2-1, with TRBD1 identical over 7 bases. The origin of this receptor is a female donor in good health, enrolled as a control in a pregnancy study. Sequencing was performed on peripheral blood, taken in the third trimester of pregnancy. CDR3 DNA sequence: TGTGCCAGCAGCTTGCGCCAGACAGGGACCCTTGTTTGGCAGTTCTTC. Protein: CASSLRQTGTLVWQFF.